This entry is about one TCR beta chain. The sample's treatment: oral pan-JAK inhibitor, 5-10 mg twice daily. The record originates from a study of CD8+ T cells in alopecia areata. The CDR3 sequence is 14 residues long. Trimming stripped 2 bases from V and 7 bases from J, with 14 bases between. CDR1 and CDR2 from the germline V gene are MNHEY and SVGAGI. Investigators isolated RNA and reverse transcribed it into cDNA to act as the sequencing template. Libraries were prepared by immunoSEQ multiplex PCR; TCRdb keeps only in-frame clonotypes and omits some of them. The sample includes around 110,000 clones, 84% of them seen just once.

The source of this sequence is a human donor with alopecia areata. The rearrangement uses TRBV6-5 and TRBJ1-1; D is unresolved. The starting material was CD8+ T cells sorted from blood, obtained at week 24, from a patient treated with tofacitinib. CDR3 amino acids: CASSYEPASDEAFF. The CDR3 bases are TGTGCCAGCAGTTACGAACCGGCATCAGATGAAGCTTTCTTT.